The present entry profiles one TCR beta chain with its context. Its antigen is as yet unknown. Trimming pared 3 bases from V and 3 bases from J, leaving 12 bases between. This CDR3 has 13 residues. Germline CDR1 reads DFQATT; CDR2 reads SNEGSKA (reference sequence). Molecules of cDNA were individually given unique molecular identifiers that were attached to them. TCRdb recomputed calls from the 5' RACE reads with MiXCR, one row per CDR3 protein. In the table there are roughly 70,000 distinct CDR3 sequences, about 17% of which are singletons. This entry comes from a study of early T cells in non-severe SARS-CoV-2 infection. As for the study in general: Unsorted whole-blood RNA was sequenced in bulk, leaving chains unpaired.

Whole-study findings and limits: Using VDJdb, the matching emphasized anti-spike CD8 responses while missing private and CD4 specificities.

The chain combines TRBV20-1 with TRBJ2-7; tentative D call: TRBD1 (5 bases). The sequences come from whole blood, collected at baseline. The clonotype was recovered from an adult who was a healthcare worker with PCR-confirmed SARS-CoV-2 infection or an uninfected control (not recorded which). CDR3 in DNA: TGCAGTGCTAGTGGGGCTGCAGGCTACGAGCAGTACTTC. Encoded protein: CSASGAAGYEQYF.